A single sample is the source of the 3 T cell receptor beta chains below, sequenced in a study of T cell clonality in common variable immunodeficiency. Method: immunoSEQ multiplex PCR; TCRdb's copy keeps in-frame clones and lacks some. The sample was found to contain some 50,000 clones, and every one recurs. The sample was peripheral blood mononuclear cells. The receptors come from a person aged 18 to 75 in good health.

In its sample, this clone was seen many times. The read ends 3 residues early relative to the CDR3; the germline J gene fills the gap. The V gene is TRBV20-1, the J gene TRBJ2-7; D possibly corresponds to TRBD2 (6 bases). V was pared by 3 bases and J by 3 bases, with 12 bases between. The CDR3 is made up of 13 amino acids. From germline, CDR1 is DFQATT and CDR2 SNEGSKA (reference sequence). The part of the CDR3 DNA that was read is TGCAGTGCTAGTAGGACTACCAACTACGAG. Encoded protein: CSASRTTNYE. In full, the CDR3 reads CSASRTTNYEQYF.

This clone was seen repeatedly, ten times or more. The sequence runs out 3 residues before the end of the CDR3; the remainder is reconstructed from the germline J gene. This chain links TRBV20-1 with TRBJ2-7; D is uncertain. Germline V gene lookup returns CDR1 DFQATT and CDR2 SNEGSKA (reference sequence). The CDR3 totals 12 residues. Trimming took off 6 bases at V and 0 bases at J, with 9 bases between the two ends. The CDR3 is CSARLDSYEQYF. CDR3 bases read: TGCAGTGCCAGGTTGGACTCCTACGAG.

With regard to this clone: The missing CDR3 end, 3 residues past where the read stops, is filled in from the germline J gene. The rearrangement links TRBV2 to TRBJ1-4; D ambiguous. Germline V gene sequence: CDR1 SNHLY, CDR2 FYNNEI. The CDR3 spans 13 residues. The chain's CDR3 is CASSEGANSPLFF. The sequenced part of the CDR3 DNA is TGTGCCAGCAGTGAAGGGGCGAATTCACCA.